The rows below give T cell receptor beta chains drawn from one sample of a study of blood T cell repertoires in COVID-19. Assay used: immunoSEQ multiplex PCR; TCRdb lists only in-frame clones, some missing. The sample shows under 200,000 clones, approximately 88% of them seen only once. The sequenced sample consisted of peripheral blood. These receptors all stem from a man aged 18-30 years with active or convalescent COVID-19. Both conserved end residues are part of each CDR3.

CDR3	V	length	J
CATSRGTSGSNEQFF	TRBV15	15	TRBJ2-1
CASSLLTGGDGYTF	TRBV5-1	14	TRBJ1-2
CASSLVGRGRDGYTF	TRBV5-1	15	TRBJ1-2
CASSPDGGVYEQYF	TRBV7-2	14	TRBJ2-7
CASSTGLAYTYEQYF	TRBV7-2	15	TRBJ2-7
CASSLEGGNQPQHF	TRBV7-9	14	TRBJ1-5
CASSESGTGSDEKLFF	TRBV10-1	16	TRBJ1-4
CASQARGQPPLYGYTF	TRBV25-1	16	TRBJ1-2
CATSEGGSNQPQHF	TRBV24-1	14	TRBJ1-5
CASSPRTGWGYTF	TRBV12-3/TRBV12-4	13	TRBJ1-2
CASSVTGGTSSYNEQFF	TRBV19	17	TRBJ2-1
CAWSVIGTEAFF	TRBV30	12	TRBJ1-1
CASSEWQGSNQPQHF	TRBV6-1	15	TRBJ1-5
CASSDDRGTYGYTF	TRBV10-1	14	TRBJ1-2
CASSIGFLAGGLAETQYF	TRBV19	18	TRBJ2-5
CASRFSGGAGETQYF	TRBV6-6	15	TRBJ2-5
CASSSLDREGEKLFF	TRBV28	15	TRBJ1-4
CASTGSGVIREQYF	TRBV2	14	TRBJ2-7
CASTIPGQGVDGYTF	TRBV19	15	TRBJ1-2
CASSLEGAIKNTEAFF	TRBV7-2	16	TRBJ1-1
CASSPGETQYF	TRBV4-2	11	TRBJ2-5
CASSLDSGLNYGYTF	TRBV5-1	15	TRBJ1-2
CAISEEGRSSYEQYF	TRBV10-3	15	TRBJ2-7
CASSLGQSNYGYTF	TRBV11-2	14	TRBJ1-2
CASSGQGRGVVFF	TRBV19	13	TRBJ2-2
CATSREYGGGNTIYF	TRBV15	15	TRBJ1-3
CASSEGWQVTQPQHF	TRBV2	15	TRBJ1-5
CASSPSGSGSSGEQYF	TRBV7-6	16	TRBJ2-7
CASSMAATNEKLFF	TRBV19	14	TRBJ1-4
CASSPRAGRNTGELFF	TRBV7-6	16	TRBJ2-2
CASREDRNTEAFF	TRBV5-1	13	TRBJ1-1
CSVAARIDTQYF	TRBV29-1	12	TRBJ2-3
CASSLGGEPQHF	TRBV7-6	12	TRBJ1-5
CASSPPTGLMNTEAFF	TRBV7-9	16	TRBJ1-1
CASRQYTEAFF	TRBV19	11	TRBJ1-1
CSGATGGGQPQHF	TRBV29-1	13	TRBJ1-5
CASSDPTTVSYEQYF	TRBV2	15	TRBJ2-7
CASSLDRGRGAQHF	TRBV27	14	TRBJ1-5
CASSPTGTNYGYTF	TRBV6-5	14	TRBJ1-2
CASSPGTGMAYEQYF	TRBV6-5	15	TRBJ2-7
CAWSVPSGSLNQPQHF	TRBV30	16	TRBJ1-5
CASKGLAGGNEQFF	TRBV9	14	TRBJ2-1
CASSLMTGGEADTQYF	TRBV13	16	TRBJ2-3
CAWTLAGGGDTQYF	TRBV30	14	TRBJ2-3
CASSQDLDRHYGYTF	TRBV4-1	15	TRBJ1-2
CASSRDRSSYEQYF	TRBV7-6	14	TRBJ2-7
CASSHPGTGVNEQFF	TRBV6-6	15	TRBJ2-1
CASSLELDTQETQYF	TRBV5-1	15	TRBJ2-5
CASSHDSPLSYEQYF	TRBV6-5	15	TRBJ2-7
CASINSGGAYNEQFF	TRBV2	15	TRBJ2-1
CASSRSDIYGYTF	TRBV14	13	TRBJ1-2
CASSLVPENSPLHF	TRBV5-1	14	TRBJ1-6
CASSTQGQGGSTEAFF	TRBV3-1/TRBV3-2	16	TRBJ1-1
CASRAGGAGSDEQYF	TRBV6-5	15	TRBJ2-7
CASSEEAGGTDTQYF	TRBV6-1	15	TRBJ2-3
CASRQSGSEKLFF	TRBV4-1	13	TRBJ1-4
CASSLEIGTGWWEEEKLFF	TRBV11-2	19	TRBJ1-4